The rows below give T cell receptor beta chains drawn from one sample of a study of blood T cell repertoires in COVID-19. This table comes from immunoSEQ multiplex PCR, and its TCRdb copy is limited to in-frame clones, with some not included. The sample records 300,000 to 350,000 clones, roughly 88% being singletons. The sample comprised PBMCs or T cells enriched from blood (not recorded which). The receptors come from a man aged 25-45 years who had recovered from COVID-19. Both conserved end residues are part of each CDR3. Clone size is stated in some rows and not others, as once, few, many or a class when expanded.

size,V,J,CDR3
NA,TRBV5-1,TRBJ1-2,CASSLAGSVDGYTF
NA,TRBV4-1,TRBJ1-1,CASSLDREGTEAFF
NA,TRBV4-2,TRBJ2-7,CASSQDWDRGYEQYF
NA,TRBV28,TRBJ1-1,CASSLTGTMNTEAFF
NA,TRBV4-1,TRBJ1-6,CASSPLAGEYNSPLHF
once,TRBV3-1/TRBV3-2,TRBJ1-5,CASSDSDRDRANQPQHF
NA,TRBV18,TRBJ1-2,CASSSDMAGADYGYTF
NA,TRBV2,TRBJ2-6,CASGNLGQGASGANVLTF
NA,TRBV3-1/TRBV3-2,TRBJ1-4,CASSDTGGGEKLFF
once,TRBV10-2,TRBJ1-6,CASSEWSGNSNSPLHF
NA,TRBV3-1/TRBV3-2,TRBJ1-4,CASSPRQGNEKLFF
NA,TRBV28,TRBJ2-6,CASSPPDSSSGANVLTF
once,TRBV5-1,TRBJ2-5,CASSANTGGQETQYF
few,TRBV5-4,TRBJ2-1,CASSLSGGSFDEQFF
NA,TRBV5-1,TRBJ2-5,CASVRDRGVETQYF
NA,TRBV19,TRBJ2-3,CASRPDTPGLASESDTQYF
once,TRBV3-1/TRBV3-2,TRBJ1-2,CASSQVQNLNYGYTF
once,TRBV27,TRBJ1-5,CASSSTGSNQPQHF
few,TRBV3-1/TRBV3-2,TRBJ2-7,CASSQGGQGGYF
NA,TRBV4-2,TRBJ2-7,CASSLRGGTGSYEQYF
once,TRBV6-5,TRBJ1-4,CAVRRSTGEKLFF
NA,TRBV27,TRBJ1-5,CASSLGHLSQPQHF
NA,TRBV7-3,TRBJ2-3,CASSLRGDYRRGTDTQYF
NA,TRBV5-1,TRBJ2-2,CASSTTGTTPGELFF
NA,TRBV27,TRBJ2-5,CASSFRMERWETQYF
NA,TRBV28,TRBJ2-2,CASTRDSPTTGELFF
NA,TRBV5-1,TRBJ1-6,CASSRDRGLPLHF
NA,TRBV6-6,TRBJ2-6,CASSRRQGSGANVLTF
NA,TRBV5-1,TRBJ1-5,CASSADRESQPQHF
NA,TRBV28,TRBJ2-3,CASSLPLAGGLVSTDTQYF
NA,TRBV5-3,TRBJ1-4,CARSLPGQGATNEKLFF
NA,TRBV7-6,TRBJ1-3,CASSLERQGKGNTIYF
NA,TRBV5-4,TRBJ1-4,CASSLEVPGEKLFF
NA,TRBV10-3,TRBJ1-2,CAISAKGPYGYTF
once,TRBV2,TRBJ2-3,CASTTRGTDTQYF
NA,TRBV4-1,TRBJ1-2,CASSQARDRGLKGYTF
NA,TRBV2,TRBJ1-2,CASSAQGRQGAIGYTF
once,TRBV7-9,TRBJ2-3,CASSLWLAGGTDTQYF
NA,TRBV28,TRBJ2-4,CASSSSDKLAKNIQYF
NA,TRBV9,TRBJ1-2,CASSVEGTGVNYGYTF